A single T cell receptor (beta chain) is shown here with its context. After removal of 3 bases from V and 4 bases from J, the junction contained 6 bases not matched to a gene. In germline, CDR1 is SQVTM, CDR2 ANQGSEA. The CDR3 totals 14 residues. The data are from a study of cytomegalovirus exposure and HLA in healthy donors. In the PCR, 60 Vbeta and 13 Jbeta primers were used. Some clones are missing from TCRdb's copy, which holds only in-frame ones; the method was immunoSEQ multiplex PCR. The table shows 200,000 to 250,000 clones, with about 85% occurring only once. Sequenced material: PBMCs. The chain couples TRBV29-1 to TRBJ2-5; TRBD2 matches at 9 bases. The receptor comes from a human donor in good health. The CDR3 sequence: CSVDEGLASETQYF. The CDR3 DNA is TGCAGCGTTGACGAGGGACTAGCATCAGAGACCCAGTACTTC.